Reported below is one T cell receptor beta chain. Germline-derived CDR1 and CDR2 are SGHTA and FQGNSA. V lost 5 bases and J 1 base, leaving 12 bases between the germline ends. The CDR3 is made up of 14 amino acids. TCRdb called the RT-PCR reads again in MiXCR, with one record for every CDR3 protein. The table records 650,000 to 800,000 distinct CDR3 sequences, over 12% of them present only once. The source material was memory CD4+ T cells from blood. This clonotype was sampled from a female donor in good health, serving as a healthy control. The J gene is TRBJ2-7, the V gene TRBV7-2; the D gene is possibly TRBD1 (5 bases). CDR3 in DNA: TGTGCCAGCAGCCCCTTGGGGCTTTCCTACGAGCAGTACTTC. It specifies CASSPLGLSYEQYF.